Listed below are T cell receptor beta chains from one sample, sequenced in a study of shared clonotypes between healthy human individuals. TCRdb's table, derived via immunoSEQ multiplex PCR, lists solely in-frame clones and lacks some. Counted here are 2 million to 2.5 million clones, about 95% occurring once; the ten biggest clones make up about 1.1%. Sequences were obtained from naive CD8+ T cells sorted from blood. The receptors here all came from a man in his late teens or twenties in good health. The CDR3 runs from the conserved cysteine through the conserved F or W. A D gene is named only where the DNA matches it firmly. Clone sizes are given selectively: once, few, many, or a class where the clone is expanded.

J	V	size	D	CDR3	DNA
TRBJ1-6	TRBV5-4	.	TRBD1	CASSLTTGNDSPLHF	TGTGCCAGCAGCTTGACGACAGGGAATGATTCACCCCTCCACTTT
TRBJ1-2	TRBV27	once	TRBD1	CASSFLTGSSHGYTF	TGTGCCAGCAGTTTCCTGACAGGGTCCAGCCATGGCTACACCTTC
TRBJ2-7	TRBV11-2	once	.	CASSLGGGSGYYEQYF	TGTGCCAGCAGCTTAGGCGGCGGTTCGGGGTACTACGAGCAGTACTTC
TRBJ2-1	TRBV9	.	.	CASSMGRYNEQFF	TGTGCCAGCAGCATGGGCCGATACAATGAGCAGTTCTTC
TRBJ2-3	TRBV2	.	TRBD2	CASSELGSGRNGADTQYF	TGTGCCAGCAGTGAATTGGGTAGCGGGAGAAATGGTGCAGATACGCAGTATTTT
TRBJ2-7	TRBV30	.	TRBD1	CAWSVRYRDSNSYEQYF	TGTGCCTGGAGTGTACGATACCGGGACAGCAATTCCTACGAGCAGTACTTC
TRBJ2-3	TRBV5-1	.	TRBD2	CASSAPREGLTDTQYF	TGCGCCAGCAGCGCGCCGCGGGAGGGCCTCACAGATACGCAGTATTTT
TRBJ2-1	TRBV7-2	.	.	CASSLQGGGRYNEQFF	TGTGCCAGCAGCTTACAAGGGGGGGGGCGCTACAATGAGCAGTTCTTC
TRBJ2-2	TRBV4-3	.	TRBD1	CASSQETPWTGRNGELFF	TGCGCCAGCAGCCAAGAGACCCCCTGGACAGGGAGGAACGGGGAGCTGTTTTTT
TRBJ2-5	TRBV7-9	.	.	CASSLAGWSETQYF	TGTGCCAGCAGCTTAGCGGGGTGGTCGGAGACCCAGTACTTC
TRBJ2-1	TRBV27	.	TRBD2	CASSPRLAGDGNEQFF	TGTGCCAGCAGTCCACGACTAGCGGGAGACGGCAATGAGCAGTTCTTC
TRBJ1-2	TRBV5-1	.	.	CASSLGPETGDTNYGYTF	TGCGCCAGCAGCTTGGGACCTGAGACAGGAGATACTAACTATGGCTACACCTTC
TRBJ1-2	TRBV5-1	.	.	CASSLGGEYYGYTF	TGCGCCAGCAGCTTGGGAGGGGAGTACTATGGCTACACCTTC
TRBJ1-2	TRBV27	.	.	CASSWGPEANYGYTF	TGTGCCAGCAGTTGGGGGCCAGAGGCTAACTATGGCTACACCTTC
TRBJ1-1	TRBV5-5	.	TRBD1	CASTWTGGNTEAFF	TGTGCCAGCACCTGGACAGGGGGTAACACTGAAGCTTTCTTT
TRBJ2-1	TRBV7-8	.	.	CASSLAGYGGPYNEQFF	TGTGCCAGCAGCTTAGCAGGTTACGGGGGGCCCTACAATGAGCAGTTCTTC
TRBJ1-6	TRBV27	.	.	CASSLGAGWDRHF	TGTGCCAGCAGTTTAGGGGCAGGTTGGGACCGTCACTTT
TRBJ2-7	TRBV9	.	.	CASSVGDYEQYF	TGTGCCAGCAGCGTAGGTGATTACGAGCAGTACTTC
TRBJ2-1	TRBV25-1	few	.	CASSEGDHRYEQFF	TGTGCCAGCAGTGAAGGGGACCATAGGTATGAGCAGTTCTTC
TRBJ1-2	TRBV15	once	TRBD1	CATSGWDREGYGYTF	TGTGCCACCAGCGGATGGGACAGGGAGGGGTATGGCTACACCTTC
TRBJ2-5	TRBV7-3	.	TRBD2	CASSSISGGALETQYF	TGTGCCAGCAGCTCGATTAGCGGGGGGGCCCTGGAGACCCAGTACTTC
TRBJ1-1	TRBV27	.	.	CASSLSLGNTEAFF	TGTGCCAGCAGTTTATCCCTTGGGAACACTGAAGCTTTCTTT
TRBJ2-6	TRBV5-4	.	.	CASSSEWQPSGANVLTF	TGTGCCAGCAGCTCAGAATGGCAACCCTCTGGGGCCAACGTCCTGACTTTC
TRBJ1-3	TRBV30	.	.	CAWSEGSSSGNTIYF	TGTGCCTGGAGTGAGGGCTCTAGCTCTGGAAACACCATATATTTT
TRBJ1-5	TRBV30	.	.	CAWSRGNQPQHF	TGTGCCTGGAGTCGAGGGAATCAGCCCCAGCATTTT
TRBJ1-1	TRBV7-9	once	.	CASWQGSVVTEAFF	TGTGCCAGCTGGCAGGGAAGCGTTGTCACTGAAGCTTTCTTT
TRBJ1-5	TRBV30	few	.	CAWGGENSNQPQHF	TGTGCCTGGGGTGGAGAAAATAGCAATCAGCCCCAGCATTTT
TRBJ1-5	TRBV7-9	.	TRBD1	CASSPGQGAVGQPQHF	TGTGCCAGCAGCCCGGGACAGGGGGCAGTTGGGCAGCCCCAGCATTTT
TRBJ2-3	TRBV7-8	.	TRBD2	CASSSGLAVTDTQYF	TGTGCCAGCAGCTCCGGACTAGCGGTCACAGATACGCAGTATTTT
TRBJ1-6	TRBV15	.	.	CATSRDARDSPLHF	TGTGCCACCAGCAGAGATGCCCGCGATTCACCCCTCCACTTT
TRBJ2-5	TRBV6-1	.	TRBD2	CASLQGRVKETQYF	TGTGCCAGCTTGCAAGGGAGGGTTAAGGAGACCCAGTACTTC
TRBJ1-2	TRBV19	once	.	CASTSAPLGYRYGYTF	TGTGCCAGTACTTCAGCCCCTTTGGGGTATCGGTATGGCTACACCTTC
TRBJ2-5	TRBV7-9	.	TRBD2	CASSLLGTSGYQETQYF	TGTGCCAGCAGCCTCCTCGGGACTAGCGGTTACCAAGAGACCCAGTACTTC
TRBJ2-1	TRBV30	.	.	CAWNHGTAEQFF	TGTGCCTGGAATCATGGTACGGCTGAGCAGTTCTTC
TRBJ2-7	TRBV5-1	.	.	CASSPFTGYSYEQYF	TGCGCCAGCAGCCCCTTTACAGGGTACTCCTACGAGCAGTACTTC
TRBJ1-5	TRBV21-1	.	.	CASSNIPSNQPQHF	TGTGCCAGCAGCAATATCCCAAGCAATCAGCCCCAGCATTTT
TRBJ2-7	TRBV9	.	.	CASSGKGGNEQYF	TGTGCCAGCAGTGGGAAAGGAGGCAACGAGCAGTACTTC
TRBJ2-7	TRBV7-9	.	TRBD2	CASSPRLARNEQYF	TGTGCCAGCAGCCCCCGACTAGCGCGAAACGAGCAGTACTTC
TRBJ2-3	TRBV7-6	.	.	CASSLDRGTDTQYF	TGTGCCAGCAGCTTAGACAGGGGCACAGATACGCAGTATTTT
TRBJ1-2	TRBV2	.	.	CASRTPPDTANYGYTF	TGTGCCAGCAGGACCCCTCCTGACACAGCTAACTATGGCTACACCTTC
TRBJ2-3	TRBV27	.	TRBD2	CASSFVGTSGSTSTDTQYF	TGTGCCAGCAGTTTTGTTGGGACTAGCGGGAGTACTAGCACAGATACGCAGTATTTT